The 26 T cell receptor beta chains below all came from one sample that was sequenced in a study of monozygotic twins with inflammatory bowel disease. TCRdb reprocessed the 5' RACE reads, with one entry per CDR3 protein and no DNA. The table for this sample gives roughly 160,000 distinct CDR3 sequences. The specimen sequenced was blood. The receptor source for this set is a human donor with ulcerative colitis or Crohn's disease, or a healthy co-twin of an affected twin (not recorded which).

The chain recombines TRBV11-1 with TRBJ2-5. The CDR3 has 13 amino acids. Germline V gene lookup returns CDR1 SGHAT and CDR2 FQDESV (reference sequence). This CDR3 reads CASSLAIVQAQYF.

The chain is built from TRBV6-4 and TRBJ2-3; TCRdb reports TRBD2, a call that lacks DNA to check it against. This CDR3 has 15 amino acids. Germline CDR1 MRHNA, CDR2 SNTAGT. This CDR3 reads CASSVGAGGSDTQYF.

The chain recombines TRBV20-1 with TRBJ2-1; TCRdb gives TRBD2 as the D gene, but with no DNA this cannot be confirmed. Germline V CDR1 and CDR2: DFQATT, SNEGSKA (reference sequence). This CDR3 contains 17 residues. CDR3 amino acids: CSARAERGDILTHEQFF.

This chain links TRBV5-1 with TRBJ2-3; as DNA is missing, the TRBD2 call by TCRdb cannot be tested. The germline V gene has CDR1 SGHRS and CDR2 YFSETQ. This CDR3 has 15 residues. CDR3 sequence: CASSLGGGSSDTQYF.

The chain employs TRBV7-9 and TRBJ1-4; TCRdb selects TRBD1, and the lack of DNA leaves this call unchecked. Per germline, CDR1 SEHNR and CDR2 FQNEAQ (reference sequence). This CDR3 has 14 amino acids. The CDR3 reads CASSLGQTNEKLFF.

This chain uses TRBV5-1 with TRBJ2-5; no DNA is available, so the TRBD1 call from TCRdb remains unchecked. The CDR3 is 15 amino acids. The germline CDR1 and CDR2 sequences are SGHRS and YFSETQ. This CDR3 reads CASSFIDRGEETQYF.

The chain employs TRBV9 and TRBJ2-7; TCRdb calls TRBD2, which cannot be checked without DNA. CDR3 size: 16 residues. Germline V gene sequence: CDR1 SGDLS, CDR2 YYNGEE. The CDR3 loop reads CASSIAGGAVGDEQYF.

The CDR3: CASSPTRDTGELFF. The rearrangement uses TRBV5-4 and TRBJ2-2; absent DNA, TCRdb's TRBD2 call cannot be checked. Germline CDR1 is SGHNT and CDR2 is YYREEE (reference sequence). The length of the CDR3 is 14 residues.

The rearrangement links TRBV5-6 to TRBJ2-7; the TCRdb call, TRBD1, lacks DNA for checking. In germline, CDR1 is SGHDT, CDR2 YYEEEE. This CDR3 has 14 amino acids. The CDR3 loop reads CASSFGTAPREQYF.

This chain connects TRBV7-2 to TRBJ2-7; TCRdb indicates TRBD2, and absent DNA this call remains unverified. CDR3 length equals 15 residues. CDR1 and CDR2 from the germline V gene are SGHTA and FQGNSA. CDR3 region: CASSLEAGPRREQYF.

This sequence joins TRBV20-1 and TRBJ1-2; TCRdb indicates TRBD1, and absent DNA this call remains unverified. The CDR3 has 17 residues. CDR1 is DFQATT, CDR2 SNEGSKA, per germline (reference sequence). The CDR3 sequence: CSVQGGPRSGQGGGYTF.

V is TRBV7-6 and J is TRBJ1-1. The CDR3 is made up of 16 amino acids. Germline CDR1 SGHVS, CDR2 FNYEAQ. The CDR3 spells CASSTRRGGANTEAFF.

This chain's CDR3 is CASSGTGAQPQHF. The chain couples TRBV9 to TRBJ1-5; checking the TCRdb D call of TRBD1 is not possible without DNA. Germline-derived CDR1 and CDR2 are SGDLS and YYNGEE. The CDR3 sequence is 13 residues long.

The V gene is TRBV20-1, the J gene TRBJ2-7; as DNA is missing, the TRBD1 call by TCRdb cannot be tested. Germline loops: CDR1 DFQATT, CDR2 SNEGSKA (reference sequence). This CDR3 is built from 14 residues. This chain's CDR3 is CSAGQGYNPYEQYF.

The V gene is TRBV28, the J gene TRBJ1-5. Germline V lookup: CDR1 MDHEN, CDR2 SYDVKM. The CDR3 has 14 residues. CDR3 region: CASSSGRGNQPQHF.

This chain joins TRBV7-9 and TRBJ2-5; the TCRdb call, TRBD1, lacks DNA for checking. The germline CDR1 and CDR2 sequences are SEHNR and FQNEAQ (reference sequence). CDR3 length: 15 amino acids. CDR3 residues: CASSPLGTLAAAQYF. The full variable domain, completed using reference TRBV7-9 and TRBJ2-5, is DTGVSQNPRHKITKRGQNVTFRCDPISEHNRLYWYRQTLGQGPEFLTYFQNEAQLEKSRLLSDRFSAERPKGSFSTLEIQRTEQGDSAMYLCASSPLGTLAAAQYFGPGTRLLVL.

V gene TRBV5-1 combines with J gene TRBJ2-7. The CDR3 sequence is 14 residues long. Germline CDR1 reads SGHRS; CDR2 reads YFSETQ. The CDR3 is CASRFTGGSYEQYF.

CDR3 protein: CASSIADHGPQHF. The V and J genes are TRBV19 and TRBJ1-5. CDR1 is LNHDA and CDR2 is SQIVND in the germline V gene (reference sequence). This CDR3 region has 13 residues. Using reference TRBV19 and TRBJ1-5 for the parts outside the CDR3, the full variable domain is DGGITQSPKYLFRKEGQNVTLSCEQNLNHDAMYWYRQDPGQGLRLIYYSQIVNDFQKGDIAEGYSVSREKKESFPLTVTSAQKNPTAFYLCASSIADHGPQHFGDGTRLSIL.

V is TRBV5-4 and J is TRBJ2-2; the D call from TCRdb, TRBD1, cannot be confirmed without DNA. CDR3 length equals 15 residues. The germline V gene has CDR1 SGHNT and CDR2 YYREEE (reference sequence). The CDR3 sequence: CASSSGTGGTGELFF.

This chain joins TRBV12-3 or TRBV12-4 and TRBJ2-3; TCRdb selects TRBD1, and the lack of DNA leaves this call unchecked. This CDR3 has 13 residues. CDR3 sequence reads: CASSLGGQDTQYF.

This chain connects TRBV5-1 to TRBJ2-7; without DNA, the TCRdb call of TRBD1 cannot be checked. The CDR3 covers 15 residues. In germline, CDR1 is SGHRS, CDR2 YFSETQ. The CDR3 reads CASSTGQGPSYEQYF.

V gene TRBV14 combines with J gene TRBJ1-5; TCRdb calls TRBD1, which cannot be checked without DNA. The CDR3 has 15 amino acids. The V gene's germline CDR1 is SGHDN and CDR2 FVKESK. CDR3 sequence: CASTRRGASNQPQHF.

This chain links TRBV18 with TRBJ1-5; TCRdb's D call, TRBD1, is unchecked because there is no DNA. The CDR3 has 16 amino acids. Looked up from germline, CDR1 is KGHSH and CDR2 is LQKENI. The CDR3 loop is CASSLNRGDRDQPQHF.

The chain carries TRBV28 and TRBJ2-2; TCRdb selects TRBD2, and the lack of DNA leaves this call unchecked. CDR3 size: 13 residues. CDR1 and CDR2 from the germline V gene are MDHEN and SYDVKM. This chain's CDR3 is CARGRRSTGELFF.

This CDR3 reads CASSRRGAFEKLFF. The chain combines TRBV11-3 with TRBJ1-4; as DNA is missing, the TRBD1 call by TCRdb cannot be tested. The V gene's germline CDR1 is SGHNT and CDR2 YENEEA. The CDR3 consists of 14 residues.

This CDR3 reads CASSPTVTSYEQYF. V is TRBV5-4 and J is TRBJ2-7; lacking DNA, the TRBD1 call made by TCRdb goes unchecked. Germline CDR1 SGHNT, CDR2 YYREEE (reference sequence). The CDR3 extends over 14 amino acids.